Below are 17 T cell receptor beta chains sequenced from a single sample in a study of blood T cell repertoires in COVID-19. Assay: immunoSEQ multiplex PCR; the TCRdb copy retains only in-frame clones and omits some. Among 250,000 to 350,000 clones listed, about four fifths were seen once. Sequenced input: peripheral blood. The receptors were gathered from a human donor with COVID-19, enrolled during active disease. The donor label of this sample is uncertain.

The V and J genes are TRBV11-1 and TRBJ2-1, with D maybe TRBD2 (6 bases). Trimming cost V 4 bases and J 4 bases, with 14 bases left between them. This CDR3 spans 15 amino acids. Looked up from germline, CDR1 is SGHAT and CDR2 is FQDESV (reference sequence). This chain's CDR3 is CASSSSSEAYNEQFF. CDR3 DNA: TGTGCCAGCAGCTCTTCTAGCGAGGCTTACAATGAGCAGTTCTTC.

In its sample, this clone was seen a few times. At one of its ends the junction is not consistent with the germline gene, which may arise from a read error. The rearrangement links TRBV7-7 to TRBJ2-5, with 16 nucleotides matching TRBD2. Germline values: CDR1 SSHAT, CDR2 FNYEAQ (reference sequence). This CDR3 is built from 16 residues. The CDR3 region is CASSLGLAGGQETQYF. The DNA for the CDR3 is TGTGCTAGCAGCCTGGGACTAGCGGGAGGGCAGGAGACCCAGTACTTC.

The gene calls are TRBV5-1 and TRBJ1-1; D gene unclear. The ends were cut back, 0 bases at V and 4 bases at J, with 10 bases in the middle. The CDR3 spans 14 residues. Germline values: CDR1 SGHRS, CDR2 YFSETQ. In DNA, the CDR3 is TGCGCCAGCAGCTTGGGAACAGCAGGCACTGAAGCTTTCTTT. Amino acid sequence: CASSLGTAGTEAFF.

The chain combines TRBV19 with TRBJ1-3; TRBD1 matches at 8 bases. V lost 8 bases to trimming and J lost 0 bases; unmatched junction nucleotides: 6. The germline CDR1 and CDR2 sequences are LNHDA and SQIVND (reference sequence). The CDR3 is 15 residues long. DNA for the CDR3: TGTGCCAGTTCGACCGGGACAGGCTCTGGAAACACCATATATTTT. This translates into CASSTGTGSGNTIYF.

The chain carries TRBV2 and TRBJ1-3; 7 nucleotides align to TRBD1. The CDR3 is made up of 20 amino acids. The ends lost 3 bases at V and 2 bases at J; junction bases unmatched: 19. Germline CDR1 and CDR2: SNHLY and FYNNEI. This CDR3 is CASSDSLFMTGRGPGNTIYF. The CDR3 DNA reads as TGTGCCAGCAGTGACTCCCTATTTATGACAGGGCGAGGACCTGGAAACACCATATATTTT.

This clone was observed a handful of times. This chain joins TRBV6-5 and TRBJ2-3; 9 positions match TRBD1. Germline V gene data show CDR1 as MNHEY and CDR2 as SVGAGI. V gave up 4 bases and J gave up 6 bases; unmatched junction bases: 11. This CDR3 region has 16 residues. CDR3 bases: TGTGCCAGCAGTTCCGAGCCGGGACAGGGCTCCGATACGCAGTATTTT. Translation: CASSSEPGQGSDTQYF.

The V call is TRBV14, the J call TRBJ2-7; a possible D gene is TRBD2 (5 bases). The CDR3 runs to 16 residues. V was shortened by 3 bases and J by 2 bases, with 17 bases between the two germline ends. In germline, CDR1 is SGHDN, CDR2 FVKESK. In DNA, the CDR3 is TGTGCCAGCAGCCATGGCGGAGGTAACCCTACCTACGAGCAGTACTTC. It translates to CASSHGGGNPTYEQYF.

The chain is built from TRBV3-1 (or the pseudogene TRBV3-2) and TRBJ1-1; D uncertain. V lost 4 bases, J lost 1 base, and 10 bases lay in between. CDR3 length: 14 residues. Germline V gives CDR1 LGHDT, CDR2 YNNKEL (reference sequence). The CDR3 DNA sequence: TGTGCCAGCAGCCTCAGGTCGAGGAACACTGAAGCTTTCTTT. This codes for CASSLRSRNTEAFF.

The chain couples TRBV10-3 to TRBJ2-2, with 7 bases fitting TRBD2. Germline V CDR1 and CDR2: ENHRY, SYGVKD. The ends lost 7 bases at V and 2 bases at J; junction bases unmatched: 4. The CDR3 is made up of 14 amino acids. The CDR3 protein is CAITLARNTGELFF. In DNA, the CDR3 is TGTGCCATCACACTAGCGCGTAACACCGGGGAGCTGTTTTTT.

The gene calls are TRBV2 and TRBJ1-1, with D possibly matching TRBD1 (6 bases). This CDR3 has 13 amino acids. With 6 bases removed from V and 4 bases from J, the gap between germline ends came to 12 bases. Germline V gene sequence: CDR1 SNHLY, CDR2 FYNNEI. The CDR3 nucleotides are TGTGCCAGCAGCCCAGGGGAGCGCACTGAAGCTTTCTTT. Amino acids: CASSPGERTEAFF.

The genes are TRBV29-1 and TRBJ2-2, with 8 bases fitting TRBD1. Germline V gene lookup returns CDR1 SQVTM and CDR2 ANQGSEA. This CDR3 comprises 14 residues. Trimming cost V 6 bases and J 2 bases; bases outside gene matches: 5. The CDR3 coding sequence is TGCAGCGTGGGGACAGGTTTAAACACCGGGGAGCTGTTTTTT. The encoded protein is CSVGTGLNTGELFF.

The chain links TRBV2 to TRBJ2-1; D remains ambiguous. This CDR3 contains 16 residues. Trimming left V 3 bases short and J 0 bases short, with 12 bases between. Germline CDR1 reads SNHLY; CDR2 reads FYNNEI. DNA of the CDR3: TGTGCCAGCAGTGACCCCGACTCGACCTCCTACAATGAGCAGTTCTTC. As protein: CASSDPDSTSYNEQFF. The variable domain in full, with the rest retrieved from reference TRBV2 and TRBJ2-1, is EPEVTQTPSHQVTQMGQEVILRCVPISNHLYFYWYRQILGQKVEFLVSFYNNEISEKSEIFDDQFSVERPDGSNFTLKIRSTKLEDSAMYFCASSDPDSTSYNEQFFGPGTRLTVL.

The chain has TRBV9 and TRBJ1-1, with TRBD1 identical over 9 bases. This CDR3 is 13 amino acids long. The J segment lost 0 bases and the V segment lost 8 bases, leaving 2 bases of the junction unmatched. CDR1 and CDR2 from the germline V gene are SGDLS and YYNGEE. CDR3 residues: CASTGGVNTEAFF. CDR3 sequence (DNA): TGTGCCAGTACAGGGGGCGTGAACACTGAAGCTTTCTTT.

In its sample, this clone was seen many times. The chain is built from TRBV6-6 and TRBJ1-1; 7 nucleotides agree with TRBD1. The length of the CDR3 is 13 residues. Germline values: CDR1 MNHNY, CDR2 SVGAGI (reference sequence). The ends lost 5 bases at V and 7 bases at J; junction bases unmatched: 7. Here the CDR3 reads CASSQQGQFEAFF. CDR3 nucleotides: TGTGCCAGCAGTCAACAGGGACAGTTTGAAGCTTTCTTT.

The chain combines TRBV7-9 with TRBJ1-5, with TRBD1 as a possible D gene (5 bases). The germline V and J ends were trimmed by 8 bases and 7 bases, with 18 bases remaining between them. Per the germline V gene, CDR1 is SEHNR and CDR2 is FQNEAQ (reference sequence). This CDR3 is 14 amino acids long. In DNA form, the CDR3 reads TGTGCCAGCCAGCTTGGCCAGGGCGGCCAGCCCCAGCATTTT. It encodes CASQLGQGGQPQHF.

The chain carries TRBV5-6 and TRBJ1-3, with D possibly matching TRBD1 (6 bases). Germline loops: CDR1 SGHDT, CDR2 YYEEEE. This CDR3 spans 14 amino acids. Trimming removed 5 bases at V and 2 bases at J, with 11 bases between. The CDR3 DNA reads TGTGCCAGCAGTACACGACAGGCTGGAAACACCATATATTTT. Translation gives CASSTRQAGNTIYF. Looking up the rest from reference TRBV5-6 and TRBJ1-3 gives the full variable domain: DAGVTQSPTHLIKTRGQQVTLRCSPKSGHDTVSWYQQALGQGPQFIFQYYEEEERQRGNFPDRFSGHQFPNYSSELNVNALLLGDSALYLCASSTRQAGNTIYFGEGSWLTVV.

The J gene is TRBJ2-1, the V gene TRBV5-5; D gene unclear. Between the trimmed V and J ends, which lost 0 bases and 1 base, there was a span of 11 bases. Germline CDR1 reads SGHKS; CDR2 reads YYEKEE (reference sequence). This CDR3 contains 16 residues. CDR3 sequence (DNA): TGTGCCAGCAGCTTGGGGCTTGAAAGATCCTACAATGAGCAGTTCTTC. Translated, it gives CASSLGLERSYNEQFF.